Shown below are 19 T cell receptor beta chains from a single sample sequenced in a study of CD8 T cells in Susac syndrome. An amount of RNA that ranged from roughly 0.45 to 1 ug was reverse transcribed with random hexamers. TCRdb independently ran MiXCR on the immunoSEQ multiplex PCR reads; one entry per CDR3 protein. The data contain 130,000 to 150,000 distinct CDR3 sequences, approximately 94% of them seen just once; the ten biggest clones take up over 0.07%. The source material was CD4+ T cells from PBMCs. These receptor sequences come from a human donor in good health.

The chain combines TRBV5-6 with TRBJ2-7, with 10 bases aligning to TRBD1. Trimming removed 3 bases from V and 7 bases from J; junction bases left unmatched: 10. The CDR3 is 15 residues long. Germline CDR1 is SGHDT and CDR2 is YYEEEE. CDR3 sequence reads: CASSSRRQGAMEQYF. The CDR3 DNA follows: TGTGCCAGCAGCTCGAGGAGACAGGGGGCGATGGAGCAGTACTTC.

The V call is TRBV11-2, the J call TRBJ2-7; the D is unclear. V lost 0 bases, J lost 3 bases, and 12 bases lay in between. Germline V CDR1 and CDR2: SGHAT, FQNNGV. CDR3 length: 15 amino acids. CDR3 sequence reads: CASSLDRVRIYEQYF. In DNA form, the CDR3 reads TGTGCCAGCAGCTTAGATAGGGTCAGAATCTACGAGCAGTACTTC. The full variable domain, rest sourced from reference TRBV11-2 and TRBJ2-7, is EAGVAQSPRYKIIEKRQSVAFWCNPISGHATLYWYQQILGQGPKLLIQFQNNGVVDDSQLPKDRFSAERLKGVDSTLKIQPAKLEDSAVYLCASSLDRVRIYEQYFGPGTRLTVT.

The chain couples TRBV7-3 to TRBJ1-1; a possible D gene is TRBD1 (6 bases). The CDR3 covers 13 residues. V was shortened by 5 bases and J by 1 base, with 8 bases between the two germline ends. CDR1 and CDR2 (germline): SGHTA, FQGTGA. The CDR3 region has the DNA TGTGCCAGCAGCGTGGACAGGAACACTGAAGCTTTCTTT. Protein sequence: CASSVDRNTEAFF.

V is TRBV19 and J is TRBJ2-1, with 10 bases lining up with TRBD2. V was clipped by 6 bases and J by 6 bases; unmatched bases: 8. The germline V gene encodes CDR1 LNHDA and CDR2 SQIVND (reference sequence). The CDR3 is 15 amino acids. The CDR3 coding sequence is TGTGCCAGTAGGGACTCTAGCGGGAGTGGCAATGAGCAGTTCTTC. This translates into CASRDSSGSGNEQFF.

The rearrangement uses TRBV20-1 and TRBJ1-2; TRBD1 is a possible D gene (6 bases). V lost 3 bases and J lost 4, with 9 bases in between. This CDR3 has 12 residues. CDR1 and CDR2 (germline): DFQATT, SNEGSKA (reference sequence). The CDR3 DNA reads TGCAGTGCTAGTGAGGACAGCTATGGCTACACCTTC. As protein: CSASEDSYGYTF.

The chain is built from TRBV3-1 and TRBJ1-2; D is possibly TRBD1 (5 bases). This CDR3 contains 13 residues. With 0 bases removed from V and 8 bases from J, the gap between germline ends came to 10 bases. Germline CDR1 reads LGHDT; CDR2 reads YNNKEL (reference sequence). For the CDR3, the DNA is TGTGCCAGCAGCCAAGAGCAGGGAAGGGGCTACACCTTC. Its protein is CASSQEQGRGYTF. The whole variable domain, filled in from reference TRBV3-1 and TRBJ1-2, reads DTAVSQTPKYLVTQMGNDKSIKCEQNLGHDTMYWYKQDSKKFLKIMFSYNNKELIINETVPNRFSPKSPDKAHLNLHINSLELGDSAVYFCASSQEQGRGYTFGSGTRLTVV.

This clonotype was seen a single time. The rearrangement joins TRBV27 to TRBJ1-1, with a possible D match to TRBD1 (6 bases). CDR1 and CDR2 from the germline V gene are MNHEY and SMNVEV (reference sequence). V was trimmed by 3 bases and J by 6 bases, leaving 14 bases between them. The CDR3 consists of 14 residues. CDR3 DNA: TGTGCCAGCAGTTTTCGGGGAGGGGGTTCTGAAGCTTTCTTT. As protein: CASSFRGGGSEAFF.

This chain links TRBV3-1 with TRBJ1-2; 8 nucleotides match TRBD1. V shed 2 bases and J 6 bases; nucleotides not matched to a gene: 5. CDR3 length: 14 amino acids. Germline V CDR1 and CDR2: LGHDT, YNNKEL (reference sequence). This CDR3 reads CASSQWDRSNGYTF. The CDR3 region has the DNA TGTGCCAGCAGCCAATGGGACAGGAGCAATGGCTACACCTTC.

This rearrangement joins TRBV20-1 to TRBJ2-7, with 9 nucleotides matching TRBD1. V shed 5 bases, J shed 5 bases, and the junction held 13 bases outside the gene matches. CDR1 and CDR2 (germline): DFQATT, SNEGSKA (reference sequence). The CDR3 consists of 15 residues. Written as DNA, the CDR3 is TGCAGTGCTCATGACCGGGACAGGGTTGACGACGAGCAGTACTTC. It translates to CSAHDRDRVDDEQYF.

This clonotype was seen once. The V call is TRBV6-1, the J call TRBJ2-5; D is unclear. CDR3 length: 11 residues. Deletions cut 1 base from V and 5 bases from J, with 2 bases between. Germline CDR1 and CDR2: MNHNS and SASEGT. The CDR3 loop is CASSEVETQYF. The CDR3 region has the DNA TGTGCCAGCAGTGAAGTTGAGACCCAGTACTTC.

CDR3 loop: CASSYTDDQPQHF. The CDR3 DNA reads TGTGCCAGCAGCTATACGGACGATCAGCCCCAGCATTTT. The chain combines TRBV3-1 with TRBJ1-5; D unresolved. Trimming took off 5 bases at V and 5 bases at J, with 10 bases between the two ends. CDR1 and CDR2 from the germline V gene are LGHDT and YNNKEL (reference sequence). The length of the CDR3 is 13 residues.

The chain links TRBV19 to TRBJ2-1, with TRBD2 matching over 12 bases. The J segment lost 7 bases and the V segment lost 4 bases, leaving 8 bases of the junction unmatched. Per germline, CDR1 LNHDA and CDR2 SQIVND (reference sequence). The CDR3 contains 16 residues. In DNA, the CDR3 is TGTGCCAGTAGTACCTCTAGCGGGAGGGCGAGGAATGAGCAGTTCTTC. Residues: CASSTSSGRARNEQFF.

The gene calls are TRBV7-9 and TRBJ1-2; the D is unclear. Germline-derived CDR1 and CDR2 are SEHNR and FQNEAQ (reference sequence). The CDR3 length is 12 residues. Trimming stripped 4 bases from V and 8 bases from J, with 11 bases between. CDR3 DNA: TGTGCCAGCAGCTACCGCGAGAGGGGCTACACCTTC. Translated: CASSYRERGYTF.

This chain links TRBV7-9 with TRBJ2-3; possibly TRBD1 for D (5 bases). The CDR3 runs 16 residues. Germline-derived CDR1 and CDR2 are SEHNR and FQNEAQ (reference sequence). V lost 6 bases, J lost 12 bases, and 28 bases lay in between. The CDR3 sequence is CASSPGSTDFFTPQYF. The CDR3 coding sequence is TGTGCCAGCAGTCCAGGGTCGACGGATTTTTTCACTCCTCAGTATTTT.

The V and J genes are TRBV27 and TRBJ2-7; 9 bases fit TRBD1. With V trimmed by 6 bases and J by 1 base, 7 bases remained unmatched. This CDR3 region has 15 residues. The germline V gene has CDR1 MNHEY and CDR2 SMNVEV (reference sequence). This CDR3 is CASRGTGKVSYEQYF. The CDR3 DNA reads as TGTGCCAGCAGGGGGACAGGGAAGGTATCCTACGAGCAGTACTTC.

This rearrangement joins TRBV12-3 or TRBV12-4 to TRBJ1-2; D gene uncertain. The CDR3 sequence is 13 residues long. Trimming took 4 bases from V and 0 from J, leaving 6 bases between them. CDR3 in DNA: TGTGCCAGCAGTTATCAGTCTAACTATGGCTACACCTTC. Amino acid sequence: CASSYQSNYGYTF.

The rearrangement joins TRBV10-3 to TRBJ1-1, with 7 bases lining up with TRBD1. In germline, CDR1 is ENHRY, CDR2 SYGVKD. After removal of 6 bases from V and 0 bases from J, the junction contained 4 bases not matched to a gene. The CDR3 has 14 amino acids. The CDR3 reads CAIRQGQMNTEAFF. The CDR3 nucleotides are TGTGCCATCAGGCAGGGACAGATGAACACTGAAGCTTTCTTT.

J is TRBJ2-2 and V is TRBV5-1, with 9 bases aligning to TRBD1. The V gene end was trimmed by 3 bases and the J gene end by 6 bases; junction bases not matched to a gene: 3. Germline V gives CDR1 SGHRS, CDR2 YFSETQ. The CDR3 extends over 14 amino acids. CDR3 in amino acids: CASSSRQGAGELFF. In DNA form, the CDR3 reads TGCGCCAGCAGCTCAAGACAGGGGGCCGGGGAGCTGTTTTTT.

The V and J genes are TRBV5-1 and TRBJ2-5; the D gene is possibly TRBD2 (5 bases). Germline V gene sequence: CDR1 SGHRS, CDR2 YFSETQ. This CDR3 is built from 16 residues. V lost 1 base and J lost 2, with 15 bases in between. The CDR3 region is CASSLYAGVGQETQYF. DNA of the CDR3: TGCGCCAGCAGCTTGTACGCCGGGGTGGGTCAAGAGACCCAGTACTTC.